The rows below give T cell receptor beta chains drawn from one sample of a study of OX40 agonist ivuxolimab in advanced cancers. Libraries were prepared by immunoSEQ multiplex PCR; TCRdb keeps only in-frame clonotypes and omits some of them. The sample shows around 76,000 clones, roughly 80% of them seen only once. Sequencing was performed on CD4+ or CD8+ T cells sorted from blood, taken in a trial of the OX40 agonist ivuxolimab. Source of these receptors: an adult with an advanced solid tumor such as melanoma, head and neck, liver or kidney cancer. Both conserved end residues are part of each CDR3. The order of the fields is CDR3 protein, V gene, J gene, D gene. A D gene is named only where the DNA matches it firmly.

cdr3_aa: CATSRYPVSNQPQHF
v_call: TRBV15
j_call: TRBJ1-5
d_call: NA

cdr3_aa: CASSHLLAGGAGEQYF
v_call: TRBV4-2
j_call: TRBJ2-7
d_call: TRBD2

cdr3_aa: CATSRGALLEYPFYEQYF
v_call: TRBV15
j_call: TRBJ2-7
d_call: NA

cdr3_aa: CASRPRGAGNTIYF
v_call: TRBV5-8
j_call: TRBJ1-3
d_call: NA

cdr3_aa: CASSKGEVGAGGARLDYEQYF
v_call: TRBV21-1
j_call: TRBJ2-7
d_call: NA

cdr3_aa: CASSIIADSGNQPQHF
v_call: TRBV19
j_call: TRBJ1-5
d_call: NA

cdr3_aa: CASTESSLGRNEQFF
v_call: TRBV19
j_call: TRBJ2-1
d_call: NA

cdr3_aa: CASTATSSEQFF
v_call: TRBV7-2
j_call: TRBJ2-1
d_call: NA

cdr3_aa: CASSIHRTGELFF
v_call: TRBV11-3
j_call: TRBJ2-2
d_call: NA

cdr3_aa: CASSWGADTQYF
v_call: TRBV5-5
j_call: TRBJ2-3
d_call: NA

cdr3_aa: CASSPGLLPSYHEQYF
v_call: TRBV5-1
j_call: TRBJ2-7
d_call: NA

cdr3_aa: CASSLGRLPYEQYF
v_call: TRBV5-1
j_call: TRBJ2-7
d_call: NA

cdr3_aa: CASSLVDPPDEQFF
v_call: TRBV5-1
j_call: TRBJ2-1
d_call: NA

cdr3_aa: CASSLAGGSGAYEQYF
v_call: TRBV5-1
j_call: TRBJ2-7
d_call: TRBD2

cdr3_aa: CASSSPTGARWEQYF
v_call: TRBV7-2
j_call: TRBJ2-7
d_call: NA

cdr3_aa: CASSSLGGYYNEQFF
v_call: TRBV6-5
j_call: TRBJ2-1
d_call: TRBD2

cdr3_aa: CASSGDRANTEAFF
v_call: TRBV6-1
j_call: TRBJ1-1
d_call: TRBD1

cdr3_aa: CASSVGIAVEETQYF
v_call: TRBV9
j_call: TRBJ2-5
d_call: NA

cdr3_aa: CASSFGVGQGAGTQYF
v_call: TRBV9
j_call: TRBJ2-3
d_call: TRBD1

cdr3_aa: CASSGDLLGVRSGNTIYF
v_call: TRBV7-2
j_call: TRBJ1-3
d_call: NA

cdr3_aa: CASSQERAEYNEQFF
v_call: TRBV4-2
j_call: TRBJ2-1
d_call: NA

cdr3_aa: CASSEPQPGNTIYF
v_call: TRBV6-1
j_call: TRBJ1-3
d_call: NA

cdr3_aa: CASSFWGSYEQYF
v_call: TRBV13
j_call: TRBJ2-7
d_call: NA

cdr3_aa: CASSPRQGTSGNTIYF
v_call: TRBV21-1
j_call: TRBJ1-3
d_call: NA

cdr3_aa: CASSSGTGEPQHF
v_call: TRBV18
j_call: TRBJ1-5
d_call: TRBD1

cdr3_aa: CASSQDSGTNEKLFF
v_call: TRBV4-3
j_call: TRBJ1-4
d_call: NA

cdr3_aa: CASSLARGLTEAFF
v_call: TRBV7-9
j_call: TRBJ1-1
d_call: TRBD1

cdr3_aa: CSVDRQANTEAFF
v_call: TRBV29-1
j_call: TRBJ1-1
d_call: NA

cdr3_aa: CASSLRGYGNQPQHF
v_call: TRBV5-8
j_call: TRBJ1-5
d_call: NA

cdr3_aa: CSAREDTEAFF
v_call: TRBV20-1
j_call: TRBJ1-1
d_call: NA

cdr3_aa: CASRGGAYSNQPQHF
v_call: TRBV6-1
j_call: TRBJ1-5
d_call: NA

cdr3_aa: CASSLRTGGRSGNTIYF
v_call: TRBV7-2
j_call: TRBJ1-3
d_call: TRBD1

cdr3_aa: CASSLTSYNEKLFF
v_call: TRBV7-2
j_call: TRBJ1-4
d_call: NA

cdr3_aa: CAWSVRNEQFF
v_call: TRBV30
j_call: TRBJ2-1
d_call: NA

cdr3_aa: CASNPKEDRDIRNEKLFF
v_call: TRBV11-2
j_call: TRBJ1-4
d_call: NA

cdr3_aa: CASSSPQGTQYF
v_call: TRBV5-4
j_call: TRBJ2-5
d_call: NA

cdr3_aa: CASSKLQVSQETQYF
v_call: TRBV5-4
j_call: TRBJ2-5
d_call: NA